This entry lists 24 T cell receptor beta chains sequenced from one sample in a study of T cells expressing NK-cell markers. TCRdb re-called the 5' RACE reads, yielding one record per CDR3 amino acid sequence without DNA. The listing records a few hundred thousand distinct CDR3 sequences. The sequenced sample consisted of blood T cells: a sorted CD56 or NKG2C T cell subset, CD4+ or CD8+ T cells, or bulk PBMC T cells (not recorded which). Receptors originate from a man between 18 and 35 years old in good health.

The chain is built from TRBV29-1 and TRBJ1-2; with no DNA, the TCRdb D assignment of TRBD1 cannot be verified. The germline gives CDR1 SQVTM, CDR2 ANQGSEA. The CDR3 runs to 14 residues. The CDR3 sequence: CSVEVSGQGYGYTF.

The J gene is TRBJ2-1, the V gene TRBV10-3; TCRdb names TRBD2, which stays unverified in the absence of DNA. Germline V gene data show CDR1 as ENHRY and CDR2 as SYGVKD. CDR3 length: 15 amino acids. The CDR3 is CAISGISGRYNEQFF.

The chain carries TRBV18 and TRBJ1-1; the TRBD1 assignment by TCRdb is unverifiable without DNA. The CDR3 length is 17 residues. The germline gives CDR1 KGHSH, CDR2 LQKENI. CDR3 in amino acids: CASSPDGTVPLNTEAFF.

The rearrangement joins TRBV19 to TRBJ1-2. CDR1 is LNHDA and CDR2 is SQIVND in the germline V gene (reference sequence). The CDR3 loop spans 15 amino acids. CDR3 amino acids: CASSRRDSRGYGYTF.

This CDR3 is CASSWTGEGYEQYF. The chain uses TRBV5-1 and TRBJ2-7; the D call of TRBD1 rests on TCRdb alone, since no DNA is present to check it. The CDR3 is made up of 14 amino acids. Per the germline V gene, CDR1 is SGHRS and CDR2 is YFSETQ.

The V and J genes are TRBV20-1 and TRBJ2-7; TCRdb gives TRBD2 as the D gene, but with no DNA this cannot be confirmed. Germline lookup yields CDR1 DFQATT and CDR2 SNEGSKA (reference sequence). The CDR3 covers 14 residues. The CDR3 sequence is CSATRLAAFLEQYF.

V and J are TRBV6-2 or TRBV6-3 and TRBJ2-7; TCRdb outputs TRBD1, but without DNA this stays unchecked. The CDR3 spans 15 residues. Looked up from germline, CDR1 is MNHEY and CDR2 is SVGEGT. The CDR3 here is CASTGGNRRGYEQYF.

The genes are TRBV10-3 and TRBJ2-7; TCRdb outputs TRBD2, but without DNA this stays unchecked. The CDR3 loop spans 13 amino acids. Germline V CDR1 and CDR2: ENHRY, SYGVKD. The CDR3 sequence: CASWREGPYEQYF.

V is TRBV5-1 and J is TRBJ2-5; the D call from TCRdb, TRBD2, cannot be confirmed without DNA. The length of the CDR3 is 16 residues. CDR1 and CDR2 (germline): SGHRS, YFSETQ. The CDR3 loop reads CASSLVVAGPQETQYF.

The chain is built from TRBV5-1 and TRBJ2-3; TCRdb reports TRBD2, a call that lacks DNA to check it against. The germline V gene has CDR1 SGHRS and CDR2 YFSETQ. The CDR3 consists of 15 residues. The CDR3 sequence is CASSRRDYNTDTQYF.

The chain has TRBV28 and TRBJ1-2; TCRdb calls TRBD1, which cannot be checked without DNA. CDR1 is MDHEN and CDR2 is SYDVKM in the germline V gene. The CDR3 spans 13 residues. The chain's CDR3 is CASSYRGNYGYTF.

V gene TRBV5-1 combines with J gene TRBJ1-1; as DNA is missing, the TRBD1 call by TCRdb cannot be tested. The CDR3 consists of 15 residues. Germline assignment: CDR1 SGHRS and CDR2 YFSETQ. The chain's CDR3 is CASHRIGSMNTEAFF.

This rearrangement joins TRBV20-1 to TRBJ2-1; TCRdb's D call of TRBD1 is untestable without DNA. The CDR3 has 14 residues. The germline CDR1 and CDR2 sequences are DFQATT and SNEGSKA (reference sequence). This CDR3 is CSASSGLFKDEQFF.

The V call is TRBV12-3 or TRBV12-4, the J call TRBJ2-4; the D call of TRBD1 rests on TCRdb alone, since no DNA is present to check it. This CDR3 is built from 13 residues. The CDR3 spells CASSTRGVGIQYF.

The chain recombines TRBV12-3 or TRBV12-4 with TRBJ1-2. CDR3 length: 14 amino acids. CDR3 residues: CASKGGEISGGYTF.

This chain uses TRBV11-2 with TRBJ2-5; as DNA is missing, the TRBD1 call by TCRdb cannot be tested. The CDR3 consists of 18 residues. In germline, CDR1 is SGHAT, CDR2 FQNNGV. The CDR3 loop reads CASSLKGLDRGLLETQYF.

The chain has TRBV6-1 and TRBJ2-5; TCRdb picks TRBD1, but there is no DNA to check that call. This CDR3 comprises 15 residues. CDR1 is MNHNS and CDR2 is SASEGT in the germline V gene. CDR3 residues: CASSPGGGDQETQYF.

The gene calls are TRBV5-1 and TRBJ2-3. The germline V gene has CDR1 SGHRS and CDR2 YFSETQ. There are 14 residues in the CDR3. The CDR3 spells CASSSGLSRDTQYF.

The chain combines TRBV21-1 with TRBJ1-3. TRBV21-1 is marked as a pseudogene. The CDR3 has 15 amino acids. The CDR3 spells CASSKAGISGNTIYF.

The CDR3 reads CASSDSRLAGGNEQFF. The chain joins TRBV6-4 to TRBJ2-1; the D gene TCRdb calls, TRBD2, cannot be checked with no DNA. This CDR3 comprises 16 residues. Looked up from germline, CDR1 is MRHNA and CDR2 is SNTAGT.

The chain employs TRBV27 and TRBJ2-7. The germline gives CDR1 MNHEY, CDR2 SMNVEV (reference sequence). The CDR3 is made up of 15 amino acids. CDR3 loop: CASSLSTASSYEQYF.

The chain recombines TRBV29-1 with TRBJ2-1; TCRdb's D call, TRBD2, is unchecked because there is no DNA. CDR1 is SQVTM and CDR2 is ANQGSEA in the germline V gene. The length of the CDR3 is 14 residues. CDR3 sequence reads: CSVASAGRYNEQFF.

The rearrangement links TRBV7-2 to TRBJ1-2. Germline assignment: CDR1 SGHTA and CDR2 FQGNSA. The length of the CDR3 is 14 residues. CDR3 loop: CASSLPYSQYGYTF.

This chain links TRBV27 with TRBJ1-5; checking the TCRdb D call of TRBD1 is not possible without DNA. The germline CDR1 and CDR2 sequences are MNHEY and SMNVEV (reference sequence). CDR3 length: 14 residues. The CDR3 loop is CASSPYRGIQPQHF.